The 21 T cell receptor beta chains reported below all come from one sample, sequenced in a study of blood T cells in healthy people across ages. A second PCR, run for about 7 to 11 cycles, used a sample-barcoded 5' primer plus a J-beta primer mix. TCRdb re-called the 5' RACE reads through MiXCR, storing one row per CDR3 protein. The sample holds about a million distinct CDR3 sequences, roughly 51% seen once. Source material: blood. These receptors were taken from a woman aged 60-75 years in good health.

The chain uses TRBV6-5 and TRBJ2-2, with a tentative D call TRBD2 (6 bases). The CDR3 sequence is 14 residues long. Germline values: CDR1 MNHEY, CDR2 SVGAGI. Trimming took 7 bases from V and 6 from J, leaving 15 bases between them. DNA of the CDR3: TGTGCCAGCATTGGGAGGAGGTCCTCCGGGGAGCTGTTTTTT. This codes for CASIGRRSSGELFF.

The rearrangement uses TRBV20-1 and TRBJ1-6, with no clear D. The CDR3 has 14 amino acids. V was shortened by 6 bases and J by 0 bases, with 9 bases between the two germline ends. Germline V gene lookup returns CDR1 DFQATT and CDR2 SNEGSKA (reference sequence). Here the CDR3 reads CSAGESSYNSPLHF. The CDR3, as DNA: TGCAGTGCCGGGGAGAGCTCCTATAATTCACCCCTCCACTTT.

This clonotype was seen more than once but under ten times. The chain links TRBV28 to TRBJ2-5, with 10 bases identical to TRBD1. The closer fit of TRBJ2-7 to the DNA end suggests the J call may be wrong. There are 15 residues in the CDR3. Germline V gene sequence: CDR1 MDHEN, CDR2 SYDVKM. The CDR3 sequence: CASRGQGTGESEQYF. The DNA of the CDR3 is TGTGCCAGCAGAGGGCAGGGGACAGGGGAGTCCGAGCAGTACTTC.

The chain carries TRBV5-1 and TRBJ2-5, with no clear D. The CDR3 consists of 12 residues. Trimming left V 6 bases short and J 2 bases short, with 8 bases between. Looked up from germline, CDR1 is SGHRS and CDR2 is YFSETQ. The DNA of the CDR3 is TGCGCCAGCACTTGGGATCAAGAGACCCAGTACTTC. Encoded protein: CASTWDQETQYF.

The chain joins TRBV12-3 or TRBV12-4 to TRBJ2-5, with 12 nucleotides matching TRBD1. The CDR3 spans 14 residues. The junction had 6 bases not matched to a gene; V was cut back by 9 bases and J by 4 bases. The CDR3 DNA sequence: TGTGCCAGTAACCGGGACAGGGGGCGAGAGACCCAGTACTTC. Amino acids: CASNRDRGRETQYF.

The rearrangement joins TRBV5-6 to TRBJ2-1; 15 positions match TRBD2. Germline V gives CDR1 SGHDT, CDR2 YYEEEE. Trimming cost V 1 base and J 4 bases; bases outside gene matches: 6. CDR3 length: 18 residues. This CDR3 reads CASSLYIGTSGGYNEQFF. The CDR3 bases are TGTGCCAGCAGCTTGTACATCGGGACTAGCGGGGGGTACAATGAGCAGTTCTTC.

This clonotype has a count of ten or more. The CDR3 sequence: CASTPASGRADTQYF. The CDR3 DNA is TGTGCCAGCACTCCGGCTAGCGGGAGGGCAGATACGCAGTATTTT. This chain connects TRBV7-6 to TRBJ2-3; 12 bases match TRBD2. CDR1 is SGHVS and CDR2 is FNYEAQ in the germline V gene. The CDR3 sequence is 15 residues long. Trimming at V came to 7 bases and at J to 4 bases, leaving 6 bases not matched to a gene.

The CDR3 DNA is TGTGCCAGCAGTTTATCCCCCTCTGGGCCCCAGCATTTT. It encodes CASSLSPSGPQHF. This chain connects TRBV27 to TRBJ1-5; D unclear. Trimming cost V 0 bases and J 9 bases, with 9 bases left between them. This CDR3 is built from 13 residues. Germline V CDR1 and CDR2: MNHEY, SMNVEV (reference sequence).

The chain couples TRBV4-1 to TRBJ2-4; D could derive from TRBD1 or TRBD2 (6 bases each). The J call may be wrong; the DNA end is better matched by TRBJ2-7. The length of the CDR3 is 15 residues. The germline CDR1 and CDR2 sequences are MGHRA and YSYEKL. The CDR3 loop is CASSQGWRDTYEQYF. The CDR3 DNA reads as TGCGCCAGCAGCCAAGGGTGGCGGGACACCTACGAGCAGTACTTC.

This chain uses TRBV6-2 or TRBV6-3 with TRBJ2-3; 7 bases fit TRBD1. This CDR3 has 12 amino acids. In germline, CDR1 is MNHEY, CDR2 SVGEGT. V lost 7 bases to trimming and J lost 4 bases; unmatched junction nucleotides: 2. CDR3 sequence: CASKDRSDTQYF. For the CDR3, the DNA is TGTGCCAGCAAGGACAGGTCAGATACGCAGTATTTT.

The rearrangement joins TRBV28 to TRBJ1-4; 9 bases match TRBD1. The CDR3 is made up of 17 amino acids. CDR1 is MDHEN and CDR2 is SYDVKM in the germline V gene. J was trimmed by 7 bases and V by 2 bases; bases with no gene match: 11. The chain's CDR3 is CASSLGAQTGGREKLFF. CDR3 in DNA: TGTGCCAGCAGTTTAGGGGCCCAAACAGGGGGCCGTGAAAAACTGTTTTTT.

V gene TRBV20-1 combines with J gene TRBJ1-1; no reliable D call. V shed 1 base and J shed 2 bases, with 8 bases lying between them. This CDR3 region has 13 residues. Germline-derived CDR1 and CDR2 are DFQATT and SNEGSKA (reference sequence). CDR3 residues: CSARVSGNTEAFF. As DNA, the CDR3 is TGCAGTGCTAGAGTAAGTGGTAACACTGAAGCTTTCTTT.

The rearrangement uses TRBV7-9 and TRBJ1-4, with 10 bases that match TRBD1. CDR1 and CDR2 (germline): SEHNR, FQNEAQ (reference sequence). The CDR3 is 15 amino acids. J lost 10 bases, V lost 1 base, and 6 bases had no gene match. The CDR3 DNA is TGTGCCAGCAGCTTAGGCCGGGACAGGGGTGTAAAACTGTTTTTT. It translates to CASSLGRDRGVKLFF.

The chain recombines TRBV6-5 with TRBJ2-5; TRBD2 might be the D (5 bases). Trimming pared 0 bases from V and 11 bases from J, leaving 19 bases between. The CDR3 is 15 residues long. From germline, CDR1 is MNHEY and CDR2 SVGAGI. DNA of the CDR3: TGTGCCAGCAGTTACTCCGCGACGGGGTACGAAGGGCAGTACTTC. Amino acid sequence: CASSYSATGYEGQYF.

This chain uses TRBV12-3 or TRBV12-4 with TRBJ2-7; the D gene is possibly TRBD1 (7 bases). V shed 5 bases and J shed 6 bases, with 20 bases lying between them. This CDR3 contains 15 residues. For the CDR3, the DNA is TGTGCCAGCAGTAGGACTATAGGACAGGTCACCGAGCAGTACTTC. Protein: CASSRTIGQVTEQYF.

This clonotype was seen just once. The V gene is TRBV7-2, the J gene TRBJ2-3; a weak D match, TRBD1 (5 bases). This CDR3 comprises 16 residues. Germline V gene lookup returns CDR1 SGHTA and CDR2 FQGNSA. The V gene lost 4 bases and the J gene lost 3 bases, with 17 bases spanning the gap. CDR3 in amino acids: CASSSEGVAGTDTQYF. The CDR3 region has the DNA TGTGCCAGCAGCTCCGAAGGGGTAGCTGGGACAGATACGCAGTATTTT.

This clonotype was seen a handful of times. The V call is TRBV6-5, the J call TRBJ2-7, with D possibly TRBD1 on 6 matching bases. The CDR3 totals 14 residues. V was cut by 6 bases and J by 4 bases, with 16 bases left in between. Germline loops: CDR1 MNHEY, CDR2 SVGAGI. In DNA, the CDR3 is TGTGCCAGCAGACCAGGGGTAGGGGGTTACGAGCAGTACTTC. Amino acid sequence: CASRPGVGGYEQYF.

The rearrangement joins TRBV20-1 to TRBJ2-7; no clear D gene. Germline assignment: CDR1 DFQATT and CDR2 SNEGSKA (reference sequence). CDR3 length: 12 amino acids. Trimming cost V 3 bases and J 5 bases, with 11 bases left between them. CDR3 amino acids: CSASASFHEQYF. CDR3 bases: TGCAGTGCTAGCGCCTCGTTCCACGAGCAGTACTTC.

The chain uses TRBV6-5 and TRBJ2-7; 9 bases agree with TRBD2. V lost 6 bases and J lost 4; bases outside the gene matches: 7. CDR1 and CDR2 from the germline V gene are MNHEY and SVGAGI. The CDR3 extends over 14 amino acids. CDR3: CASRALAGPYEQYF. The CDR3 nucleotides are TGTGCCAGCAGAGCCCTAGCGGGGCCTTACGAGCAGTACTTC.

The chain is built from TRBV28 and TRBJ1-1, with TRBD1 as a possible D gene (6 bases). Germline-derived CDR1 and CDR2 are MDHEN and SYDVKM. Deletions cut 6 bases from V and 3 bases from J, with 11 bases between. The CDR3 sequence is 13 residues long. DNA of the CDR3: TGTGCCAGCAGACAAACAGGGTACACTGAAGCTTTCTTT. This gives the protein CASRQTGYTEAFF.

This clonotype was observed a few times. V gene TRBV28 combines with J gene TRBJ2-3; D gene ambiguous. The CDR3 contains 14 residues. V was cut by 7 bases and J by 1 base, with 12 bases left in between. In germline, CDR1 is MDHEN, CDR2 SYDVKM. CDR3 bases: TGTGCCAGCACCCTTGGGCTTGGCACAGATACGCAGTATTTT. This sequence encodes CASTLGLGTDTQYF.